The rows below give T cell receptor beta chains drawn from one sample of a study of T cell repertoires in cytomegalovirus infection. MiXCR, applied by TCRdb to the reads, yields one record per CDR3 protein. The data contain roughly 81,000 distinct CDR3 sequences, roughly 3.5% of them singletons. The sample taken for sequencing was PBMCs. The receptors derive from a human donor in good health (CMV status not recorded). Some clones in this sample may be carry-over from other donors' samples. Each CDR3 is given with its conserved first and last residue. Each record gives: clone size, D gene, V gene, J gene, CDR3 protein, CDR3 DNA. A D gene is named only where the DNA matches it firmly. Clone sizes are shown as once, few, many, or a class for an expanded clone.

>many|NA|TRBV7-2|TRBJ2-7
CASSLVGGPVYEQYF
TGTGCCAGCAGCTTAGTAGGGGGACCGGTCTACGAGCAGTACTTC
>many|TRBD2|TRBV28|TRBJ2-4
CASSGRVVAKNIQYF
TGTGCCAGCAGTGGGAGGGTTGTAGCCAAAAACATTCAGTACTTC
>many|NA|TRBV7-2|TRBJ2-7
CASSLVPYEQYF
TGTGCCAGCAGCTTAGTCCCCTACGAGCAGTACTTC
>many|NA|TRBV27|TRBJ1-1
CASSFSGMGKAFF
TGTGCCAGCAGTTTTTCAGGGATGGGGAAAGCTTTCTTT
>many|TRBD2|TRBV4-3|TRBJ2-7
CASSQVWEGLLYEQYF
TGCGCCAGCAGCCAAGTATGGGAGGGGCTCCTCTACGAGCAGTACTTC
>many|NA|TRBV12-3/TRBV12-4|TRBJ1-5
CASSTQGGQPQHF
TGTGCCAGCAGTACACAGGGAGGGCAGCCCCAGCATTTT
>many|NA|TRBV5-6|TRBJ2-7
CASSLGRFNSYEQYF
TGTGCCAGCAGCCTGGGACGATTTAACTCTTACGAGCAGTACTTC
>many|TRBD2|TRBV5-1|TRBJ2-3
CASSLFGLADHTDTQYF
TGCGCCAGCAGCTTGTTTGGACTAGCGGACCACACAGATACGCAGTATTTT
>many|NA|TRBV12-3/TRBV12-4|TRBJ1-1
CASSRRGTNTEAFF
TGTGCCAGCAGCCGGCGCGGGACGAACACTGAAGCTTTCTTT
>many|TRBD1|TRBV7-6|TRBJ1-6
CASSLEGTGNSPLHF
TGTGCCAGCAGCCTAGAAGGGACAGGGAATTCACCCCTCCACTTT
>many|TRBD1|TRBV28|TRBJ2-5
CASAHRQGPLSF
TGTGCCAGCGCACACCGACAGGGGCCCTTGTCCTTC
>many|NA|TRBV5-4|TRBJ2-5
CASSSSDSPAGETQYF
TGTGCCAGCAGCTCCTCAGACTCGCCCGCGGGCGAGACCCAGTACTTC
>many|TRBD1|TRBV27|TRBJ2-1
CASSRGQEQFF
TGTGCCAGCAGCAGGGGGCAGGAGCAGTTCTTC
>many|TRBD1|TRBV4-2|TRBJ1-2
CASSQEDTGGYTF
TGTGCCAGCAGCCAAGAGGACACAGGGGGTTACACCTTC
>many|NA|TRBV20-1|TRBJ2-5
CSANGGLETQYF
TGCAGTGCTAACGGGGGGCTGGAGACCCAGTACTTC
>many|NA|TRBV6-1|TRBJ1-1
CASSELQMNTEAFF
TGTGCCAGCAGTGAACTCCAGATGAACACTGAAGCTTTCTTT